Shown below are 8 T cell receptor beta chains from a single sample sequenced in a study of cytomegalovirus exposure and HLA in healthy donors. PCR primers comprised 60 Vbeta and 13 Jbeta primers. Data came from immunoSEQ multiplex PCR; TCRdb stores just in-frame clones and leaves some out. Of more than 85,000 clones in the sample, roughly four fifths are singletons; the top ten hold around 1.3%. What was sequenced was PBMCs. Source of these receptors: a man in his forties in good health and CMV-seronegative.

The chain recombines TRBV27 with TRBJ2-2, with 7 positions matching TRBD1. J gave up 4 bases and V 2 bases, and 4 bases lay outside the gene matches. Germline CDR1 is MNHEY and CDR2 is SMNVEV (reference sequence). This CDR3 has 15 amino acids. CDR3 residues: CASSLRDRSTGELFF. For the CDR3, the DNA is TGTGCCAGCAGTTTAAGGGACAGATCCACCGGGGAGCTGTTTTTT.

This rearrangement joins TRBV7-8 to TRBJ1-2; weak D call: TRBD1 (6 bases). The CDR3 has 15 amino acids. V was clipped by 7 bases and J by 2 bases, with 17 bases between them. Germline V gene lookup returns CDR1 SGHVS and CDR2 FQNEAQ. CDR3 loop: CASTEPGGQNYGYTF. DNA for the CDR3: TGTGCCAGCACCGAGCCGGGGGGGCAAAACTATGGCTACACCTTC.

This clone was seen just once. This chain joins TRBV7-8 and TRBJ2-1; 11 nucleotides agree with TRBD2. Germline V gives CDR1 SGHVS, CDR2 FQNEAQ. The CDR3 is made up of 20 amino acids. Losses at the gene ends were 5 bases for V and 0 bases for J; bases not matched to a gene: 15. CDR3 in amino acids: CASSHRLAGSKGSSYNEQFF. The CDR3 nucleotides read TGTGCCAGCAGCCACCGACTAGCGGGATCAAAGGGGTCCTCCTACAATGAGCAGTTCTTC.

This clone is judged medium-sized (0.01 to 0.1%). V usage is TRBV2 and J usage is TRBJ2-7; D is perhaps TRBD1 (5 bases). There are 12 residues in the CDR3. The V and J ends lost 6 bases and 2 bases respectively, with 8 bases between them. Germline V gene sequence: CDR1 SNHLY, CDR2 FYNNEI. The CDR3 loop reads CASRKGPYEQYF. In DNA form, the CDR3 reads TGTGCCAGCAGGAAGGGGCCCTACGAGCAGTACTTC.

The rearrangement joins TRBV5-1 to TRBJ2-1, with 15 bases fitting TRBD2. Germline lookup yields CDR1 SGHRS and CDR2 YFSETQ. Trimming at V came to 4 bases and at J to 5 bases, leaving 4 bases not matched to a gene. This CDR3 has 16 amino acids. The CDR3 spells CASSTWTSGRDNEQFF. The CDR3 region has the DNA TGCGCCAGCAGCACTTGGACTAGCGGGAGGGACAATGAGCAGTTCTTC.

The J gene is TRBJ1-5, the V gene TRBV10-3; D possibly corresponds to TRBD1 (6 bases). Germline values: CDR1 ENHRY, CDR2 SYGVKD. This CDR3 comprises 16 residues. V was cut by 0 bases and J by 7 bases, with 16 bases left in between. The CDR3 coding sequence is TGTGCCATCAGTGAGTCGGTCAGAGCTGGGGGCCAGCCCCAGCATTTT. Translating gives CAISESVRAGGQPQHF.

About this clone: A read error may account for a junction end that differs from germline. The DNA of the CDR3 is TGCGTCAGCAGCTTGGCGGGTATAACCTACGAGCAGTACTTC. Residues: CVSSLAGITYEQYF. V gene TRBV5-1 combines with J gene TRBJ2-7, with D maybe TRBD2 (5 bases). This CDR3 spans 14 amino acids. The V gene's germline CDR1 is SGHRS and CDR2 YFSETQ.

The chain carries TRBV6-5 and TRBJ1-2; D gene ambiguous. CDR1 and CDR2 (germline): MNHEY, SVGAGI. Trimming took 0 bases from V and 4 from J, leaving 15 bases between them. There are 16 residues in the CDR3. The CDR3 DNA reads as TGTGCCAGCAGTTACTCGATGGCGGGTCGGGGCTATGGCTACACCTTC. Translated: CASSYSMAGRGYGYTF.